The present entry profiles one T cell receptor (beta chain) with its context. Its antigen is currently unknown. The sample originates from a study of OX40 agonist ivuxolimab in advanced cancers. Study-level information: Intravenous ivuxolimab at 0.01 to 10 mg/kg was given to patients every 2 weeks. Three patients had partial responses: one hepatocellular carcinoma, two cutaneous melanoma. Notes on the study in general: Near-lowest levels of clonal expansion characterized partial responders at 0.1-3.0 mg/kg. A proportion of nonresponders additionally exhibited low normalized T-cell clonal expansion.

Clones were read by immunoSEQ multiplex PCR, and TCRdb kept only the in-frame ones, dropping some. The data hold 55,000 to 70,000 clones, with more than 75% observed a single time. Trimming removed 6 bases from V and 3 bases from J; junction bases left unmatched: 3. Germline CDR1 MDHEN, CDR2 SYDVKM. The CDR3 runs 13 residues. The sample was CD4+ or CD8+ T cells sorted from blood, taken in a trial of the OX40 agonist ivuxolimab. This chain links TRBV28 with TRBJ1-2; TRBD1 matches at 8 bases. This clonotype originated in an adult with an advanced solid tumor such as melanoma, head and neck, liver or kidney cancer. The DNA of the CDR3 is TGTGCCAGCAGCCCAGGGGGCGACTATGGCTACACCTTC. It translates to CASSPGGDYGYTF.